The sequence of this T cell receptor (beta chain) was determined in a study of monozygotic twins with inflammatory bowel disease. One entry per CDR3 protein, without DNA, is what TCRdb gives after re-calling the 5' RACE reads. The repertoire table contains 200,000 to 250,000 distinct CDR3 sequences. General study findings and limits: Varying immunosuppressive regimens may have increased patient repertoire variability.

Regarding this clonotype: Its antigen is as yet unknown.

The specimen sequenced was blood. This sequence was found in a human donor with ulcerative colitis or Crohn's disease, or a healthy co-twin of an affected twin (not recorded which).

Here the CDR3 reads CASSHPQSDTQYF. The genes are TRBV6-6 and TRBJ2-3. Per germline, CDR1 MNHNY and CDR2 SVGAGI (reference sequence). This CDR3 contains 13 residues.